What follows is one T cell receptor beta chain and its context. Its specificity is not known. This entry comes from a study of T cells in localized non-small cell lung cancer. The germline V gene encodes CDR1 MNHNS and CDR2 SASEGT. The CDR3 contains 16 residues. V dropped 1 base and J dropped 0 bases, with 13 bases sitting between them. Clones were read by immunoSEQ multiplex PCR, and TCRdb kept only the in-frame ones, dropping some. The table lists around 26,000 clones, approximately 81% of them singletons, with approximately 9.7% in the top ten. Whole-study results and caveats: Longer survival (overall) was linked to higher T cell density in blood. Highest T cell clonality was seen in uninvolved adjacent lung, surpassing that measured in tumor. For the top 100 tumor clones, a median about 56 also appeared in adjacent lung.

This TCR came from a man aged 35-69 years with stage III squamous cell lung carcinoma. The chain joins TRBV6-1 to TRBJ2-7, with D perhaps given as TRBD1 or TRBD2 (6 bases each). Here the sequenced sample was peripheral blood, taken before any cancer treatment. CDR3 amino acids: CASSEVGGISSYEQYV. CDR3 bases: TGTGCCAGCAGTGAAGTGGGGGGCATAAGCTCCTACGAGCAGTACGTC.